The clone carrying this T cell receptor beta chain was seen many times. Its matching antigen is unknown. This specimen comes from a study of T cell repertoires in cytomegalovirus infection. Overall study: Both a matching HLA type and CMV infection were indicated by public TCR beta signatures.

General observations from the study: Cumulated frequencies of public TCR beta families served to identify carriers of CMV plus the relevant HLA. The ex vivo response was dominated by HLA-C-restricted CMV-specific TCR beta clonotypes.

The CDR3 runs to 15 residues. Per germline, CDR1 SGHVS and CDR2 FNYEAQ. The V gene lost 4 bases and the J gene lost 0 bases, with 12 bases spanning the gap. TCRdb re-called the reads with MiXCR, one entry per CDR3 protein. The sample includes 150,000 to 160,000 distinct CDR3 sequences, 20% to 25% of them seen just once. The V and J genes are TRBV7-6 and TRBJ1-1, with D uncertain. The material sequenced was PBMCs. This TCR was sampled from a human donor in good health (CMV status not recorded). Some clones in this sample may be carry-over from other donors' samples. In DNA, the CDR3 is TGTGCCAGCAGCTCATCCACCGCGGTGAACACTGAAGCTTTCTTT. It encodes CASSSSTAVNTEAFF.